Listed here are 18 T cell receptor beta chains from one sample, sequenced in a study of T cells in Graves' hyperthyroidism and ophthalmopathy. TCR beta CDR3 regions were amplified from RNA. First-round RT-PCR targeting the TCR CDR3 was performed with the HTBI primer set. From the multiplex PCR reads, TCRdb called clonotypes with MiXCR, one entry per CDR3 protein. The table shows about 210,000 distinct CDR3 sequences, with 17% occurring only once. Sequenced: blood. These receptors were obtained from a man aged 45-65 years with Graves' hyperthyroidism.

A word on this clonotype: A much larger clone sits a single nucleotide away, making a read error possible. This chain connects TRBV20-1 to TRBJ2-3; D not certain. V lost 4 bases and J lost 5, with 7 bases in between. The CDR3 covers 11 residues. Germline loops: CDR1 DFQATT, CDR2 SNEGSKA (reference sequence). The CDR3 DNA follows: TGCAGTGCTACACCCGGAGATACGCAGTATTTT. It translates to CSATPGDTQYF.

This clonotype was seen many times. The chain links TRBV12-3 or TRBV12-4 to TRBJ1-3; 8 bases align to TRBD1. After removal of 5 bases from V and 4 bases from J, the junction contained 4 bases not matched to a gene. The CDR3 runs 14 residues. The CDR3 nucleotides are TGTGCCAGCAGTCCCCGGACAGGGGGAAACACCATATATTTT. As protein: CASSPRTGGNTIYF.

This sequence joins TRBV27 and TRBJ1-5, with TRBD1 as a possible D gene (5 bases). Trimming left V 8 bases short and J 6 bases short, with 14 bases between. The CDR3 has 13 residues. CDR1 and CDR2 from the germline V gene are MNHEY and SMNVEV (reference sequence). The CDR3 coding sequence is TGTGCCAGCTCCCCCCGGGGGTTTCAGCCCCAGCATTTT. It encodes CASSPRGFQPQHF.

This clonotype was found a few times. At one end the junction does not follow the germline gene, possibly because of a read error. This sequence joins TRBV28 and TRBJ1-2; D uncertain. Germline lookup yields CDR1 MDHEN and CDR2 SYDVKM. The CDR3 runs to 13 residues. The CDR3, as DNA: TGTGCCAGCATCCCGGACGGGAACTATGGCTACGCCTTC. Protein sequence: CASIPDGNYGYAF.

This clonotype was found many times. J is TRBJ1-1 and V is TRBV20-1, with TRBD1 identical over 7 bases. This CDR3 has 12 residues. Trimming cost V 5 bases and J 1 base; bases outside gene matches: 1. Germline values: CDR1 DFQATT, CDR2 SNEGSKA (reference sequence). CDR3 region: CSARTGNTEAFF. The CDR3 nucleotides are TGCAGTGCTCGGACAGGGAACACTGAAGCTTTCTTT.

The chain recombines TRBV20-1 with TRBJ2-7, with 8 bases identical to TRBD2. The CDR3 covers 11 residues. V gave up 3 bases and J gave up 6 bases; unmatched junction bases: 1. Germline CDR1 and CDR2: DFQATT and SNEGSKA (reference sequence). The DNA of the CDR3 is TGCAGTGCTAGCCTAGCGGGCGAGCAGTACTTC. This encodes CSASLAGEQYF.

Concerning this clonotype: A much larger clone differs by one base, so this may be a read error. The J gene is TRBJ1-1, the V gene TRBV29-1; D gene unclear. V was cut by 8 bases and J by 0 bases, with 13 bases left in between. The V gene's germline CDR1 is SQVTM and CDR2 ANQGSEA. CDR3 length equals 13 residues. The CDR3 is CSFAGSMNTEAFF. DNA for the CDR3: TGCAGCTTTGCGGGCTCCATGAACACTGAAGCTTTCTTT.

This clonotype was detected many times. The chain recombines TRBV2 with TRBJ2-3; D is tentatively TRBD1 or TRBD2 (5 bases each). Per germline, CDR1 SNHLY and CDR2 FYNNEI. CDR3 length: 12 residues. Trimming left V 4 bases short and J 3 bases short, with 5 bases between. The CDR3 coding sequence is TGTGCCAGCAGTGGGGGGACAGATACGCAGTATTTT. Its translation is CASSGGTDTQYF.

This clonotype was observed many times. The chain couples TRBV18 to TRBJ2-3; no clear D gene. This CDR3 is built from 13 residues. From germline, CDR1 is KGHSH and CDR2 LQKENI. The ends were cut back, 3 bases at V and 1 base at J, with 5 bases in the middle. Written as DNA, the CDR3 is TGTGCCAGCTCACCGGCGGGCACAGATACGCAGTATTTT. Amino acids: CASSPAGTDTQYF.

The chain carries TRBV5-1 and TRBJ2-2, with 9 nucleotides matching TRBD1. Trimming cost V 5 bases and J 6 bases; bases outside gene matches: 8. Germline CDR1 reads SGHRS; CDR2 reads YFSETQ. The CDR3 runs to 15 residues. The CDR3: CASRPTGGSPGELFF. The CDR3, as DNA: TGCGCCAGCAGACCGACAGGGGGAAGTCCCGGGGAGCTGTTTTTT.

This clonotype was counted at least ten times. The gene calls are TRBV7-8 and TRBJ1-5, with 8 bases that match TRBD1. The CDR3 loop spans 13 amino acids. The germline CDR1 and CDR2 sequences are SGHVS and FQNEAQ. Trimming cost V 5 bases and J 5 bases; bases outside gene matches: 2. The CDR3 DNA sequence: TGTGCCAGCAGCCCGACAGGGGATCAGCCCCAGCATTTT. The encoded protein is CASSPTGDQPQHF.

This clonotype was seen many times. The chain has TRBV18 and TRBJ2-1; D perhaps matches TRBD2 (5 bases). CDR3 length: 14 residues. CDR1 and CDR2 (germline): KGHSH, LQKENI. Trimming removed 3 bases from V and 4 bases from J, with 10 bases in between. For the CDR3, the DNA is TGTGCCAGCTCACCCGCTCCGGGATACAATGAGCAGTTCTTC. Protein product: CASSPAPGYNEQFF.

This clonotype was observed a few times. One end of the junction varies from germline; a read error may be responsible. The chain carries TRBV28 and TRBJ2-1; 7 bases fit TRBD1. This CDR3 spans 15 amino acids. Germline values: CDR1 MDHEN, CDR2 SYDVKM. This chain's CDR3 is CASSPDRDSFSTVLF. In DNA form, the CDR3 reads TGTGCCAGCAGCCCCGATCGGGACAGTTTTTCCACTGTTCTCTTC.

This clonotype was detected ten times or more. The CDR3 protein is CASSSTGAQGETQYF. In nucleotides, the CDR3 is TGTGCCAGCAGCTCAACAGGGGCCCAGGGGGAGACCCAGTACTTC. The chain couples TRBV11-2 to TRBJ2-5; 7 bases align to TRBD1. Germline V gene data show CDR1 as SGHAT and CDR2 as FQNNGV. The CDR3 is 15 residues long. The V gene end was trimmed by 4 bases and the J gene end by 5 bases; junction bases not matched to a gene: 10.

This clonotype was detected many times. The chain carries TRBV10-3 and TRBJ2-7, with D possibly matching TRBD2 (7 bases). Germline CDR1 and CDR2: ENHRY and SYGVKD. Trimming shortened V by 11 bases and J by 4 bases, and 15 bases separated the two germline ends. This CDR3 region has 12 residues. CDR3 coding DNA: TGTGCCGCCACGGCGGGGGCTTACGAGCAGTACTTC. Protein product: CAATAGAYEQYF.

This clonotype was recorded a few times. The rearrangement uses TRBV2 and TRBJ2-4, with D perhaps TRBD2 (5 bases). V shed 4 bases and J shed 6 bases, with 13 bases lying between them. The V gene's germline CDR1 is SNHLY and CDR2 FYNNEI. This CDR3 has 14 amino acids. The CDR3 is CASSAMEGRNIQYF. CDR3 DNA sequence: TGTGCCAGCAGTGCCATGGAAGGGAGAAACATTCAGTACTTC. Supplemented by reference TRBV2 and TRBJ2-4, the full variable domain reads EPEVTQTPSHQVTQMGQEVILRCVPISNHLYFYWYRQILGQKVEFLVSFYNNEISEKSEIFDDQFSVERPDGSNFTLKIRSTKLEDSAMYFCASSAMEGRNIQYFGAGTRLSVL.

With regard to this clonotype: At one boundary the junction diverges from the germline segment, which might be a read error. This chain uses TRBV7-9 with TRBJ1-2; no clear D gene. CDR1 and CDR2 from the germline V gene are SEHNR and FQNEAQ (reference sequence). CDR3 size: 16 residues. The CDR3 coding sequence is TGTGCCAGCAGCTTAGCCACCGCGCGGTTGTACTATGGCCACACCTTC. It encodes CASSLATARLYYGHTF.

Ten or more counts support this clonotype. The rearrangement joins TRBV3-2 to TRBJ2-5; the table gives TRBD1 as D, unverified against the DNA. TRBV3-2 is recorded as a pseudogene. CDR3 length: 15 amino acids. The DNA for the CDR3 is TGTGCCAGCAGCCAAGATGGGCGTAGGGAAGAGACCCAGTACTTC. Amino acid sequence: CASSQDGRREETQYF.